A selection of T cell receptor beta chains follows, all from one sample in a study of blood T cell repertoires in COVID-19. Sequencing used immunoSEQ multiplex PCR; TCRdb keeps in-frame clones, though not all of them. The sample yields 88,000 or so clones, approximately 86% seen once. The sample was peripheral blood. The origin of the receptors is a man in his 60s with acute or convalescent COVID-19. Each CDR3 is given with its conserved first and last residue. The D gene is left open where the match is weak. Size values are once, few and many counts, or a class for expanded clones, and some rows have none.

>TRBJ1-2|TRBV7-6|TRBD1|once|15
TGTGCCAGCAGCTTAGGAGACAGGGTAGACTATGGCTACACCTTC
CASSLGDRVDYGYTF
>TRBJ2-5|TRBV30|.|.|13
TGTGCCTGGAGTCCCCTCAGGGGAGAGACCCAGTACTTC
CAWSPLRGETQYF
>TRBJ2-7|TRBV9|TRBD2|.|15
TGTGCCAGCAGCCCAGGGACTAGCGGGCTCTACGAGCAGTACTTC
CASSPGTSGLYEQYF
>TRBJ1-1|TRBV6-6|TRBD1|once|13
TGTGCCAGCAGTTACCCTGGGACAGGGTTAGCTTTCTTT
CASSYPGTGLAFF
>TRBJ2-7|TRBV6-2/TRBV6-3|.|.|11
TGTGCCAGCAGTTATTATCAGGAGCAGTACTTC
CASSYYQEQYF
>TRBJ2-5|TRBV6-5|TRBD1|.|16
TGTGCCAGCAGTTACTCAGGGACAGGCATCATGGAGACCCAGTACTTC
CASSYSGTGIMETQYF
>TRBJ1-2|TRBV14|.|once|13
TGTGCCAGCAGTCTACAGACGGTCTATGGCTACACCTTC
CASSLQTVYGYTF
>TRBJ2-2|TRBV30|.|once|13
TGTGCCTGGAGCGCAGCAGGAAACGGGGAGCTGTTTTTT
CAWSAAGNGELFF
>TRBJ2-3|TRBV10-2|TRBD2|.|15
TGCGCCAGCAGTGATACTAGCGGACAACGAGATACGCAGTATTTT
CASSDTSGQRDTQYF
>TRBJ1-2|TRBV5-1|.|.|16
TGCGCCAGCAGCCCCCAGCCGGCCTATCAACGGGATGGCTACACCTTC
CASSPQPAYQRDGYTF
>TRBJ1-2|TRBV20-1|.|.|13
TGCAGTGCTAGTAATACTGACTACTATGGCTACACCTTC
CSASNTDYYGYTF
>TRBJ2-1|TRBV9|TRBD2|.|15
TGTGCCAGCAGCGCTAGCGGGAGAGGGGCGGACGAGCAGTTCTTC
CASSASGRGADEQFF
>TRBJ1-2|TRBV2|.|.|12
TGTGCCAGCAGTCCGGGGAAGTATGGCTACACCTTC
CASSPGKYGYTF
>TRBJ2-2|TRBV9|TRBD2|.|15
TGTGCCAGCAGCCTGGGGGGGAGTAGCACCGGGGAGCTGTTTTTT
CASSLGGSSTGELFF
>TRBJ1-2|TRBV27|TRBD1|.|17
TGTGCCAGCAGTTTACTTTCCGGGACAGGGACGAACTATGGCTACACCTTC
CASSLLSGTGTNYGYTF
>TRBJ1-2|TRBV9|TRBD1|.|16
TGTGCCAGCAGCGGAGGTCCCGGGACAGGGAGCTATGGCTACACCTTC
CASSGGPGTGSYGYTF
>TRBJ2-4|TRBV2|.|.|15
TGTGCCAGCAGGGACCTGGCAGGGGCCAAAAACATTCAGTACTTC
CASRDLAGAKNIQYF
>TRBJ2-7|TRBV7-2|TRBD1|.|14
TGTGCCAGCAGCTTGCTGACAGGGACCTACGAGCAGTACTTC
CASSLLTGTYEQYF
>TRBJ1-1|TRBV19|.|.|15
TGTGCCAGTAGTATTCTGGTAGGGCAGGGCACTGAAGCTTTCTTT
CASSILVGQGTEAFF
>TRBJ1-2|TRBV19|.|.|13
TGTGCCAGTAGCGACCCTTCGGGCTATGGCTACACCTTC
CASSDPSGYGYTF
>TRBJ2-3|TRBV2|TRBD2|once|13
TGTGCCAGCAGTCACGGGGGGGCAGATACGCAGTATTTT
CASSHGGADTQYF
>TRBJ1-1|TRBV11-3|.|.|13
TGTGCCAGCAGCAACCCAGGACAGCCTGAAGCTTTCTTT
CASSNPGQPEAFF
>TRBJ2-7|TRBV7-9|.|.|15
TGTGCCAGCAGCCCCCGTGTGGGGAGTTACTACGAGCAGTACTTC
CASSPRVGSYYEQYF
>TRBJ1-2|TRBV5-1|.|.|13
TGCGCCAGCGGTACCACAGGGTCTTATGGCTACACCTTC
CASGTTGSYGYTF
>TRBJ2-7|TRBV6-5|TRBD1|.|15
TGTGCCAGCAGTATGGGGACAGGGAGTTTCTACGAGCAGTACTTC
CASSMGTGSFYEQYF
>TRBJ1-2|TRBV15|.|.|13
TGTGCCACCAGCAGAGATCTCGAGCATGGCTACACCTTC
CATSRDLEHGYTF
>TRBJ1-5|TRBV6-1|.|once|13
TGTGCCAGCAGTGACAGGGTGGATCAGCCCCAGCATTTT
CASSDRVDQPQHF
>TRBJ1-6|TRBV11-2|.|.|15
TGTGCCAGCAGCTTAGATTCAGGGGCCCTCCCTCGACTCCACTTT
CASSLDSGALPRLHF
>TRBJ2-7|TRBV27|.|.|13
TGTGCCAGCGCCAGGGCCCTGGGGTACGAGCAGTACTTC
CASARALGYEQYF
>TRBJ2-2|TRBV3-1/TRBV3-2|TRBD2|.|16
TGTGCCAGCAGCCAATTGAGCGGGAGGGGCACCGGGGAGCTGTTTTTT
CASSQLSGRGTGELFF
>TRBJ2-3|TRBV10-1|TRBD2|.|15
TGCGCCAGCAGTGAACGGACTAGCGGCACAGATACGCAGTATTTT
CASSERTSGTDTQYF
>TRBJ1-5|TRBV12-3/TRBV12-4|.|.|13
TGTGCCAGCAGTTTGATAGAAAATCAGCCCCAGCATTTT
CASSLIENQPQHF
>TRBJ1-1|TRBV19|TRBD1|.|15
TGTGCCAGTACCATGACTTGGACAGGGGATACTGAAGCTTTCTTT
CASTMTWTGDTEAFF
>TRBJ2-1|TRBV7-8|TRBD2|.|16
TGTGCCAGCAGCTTTGTGCCCCGGGGGGGGGTGAGCGAGCAGTTCTTC
CASSFVPRGGVSEQFF
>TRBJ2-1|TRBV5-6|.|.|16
TGTGCCAGCAGCTTGGAAGTACGGGGAGCGTTCGATGAGCAGTTCTTC
CASSLEVRGAFDEQFF
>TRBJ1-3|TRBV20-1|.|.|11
TGCAGCGTGGCCCCTGGAAACACCATATATTTT
CSVAPGNTIYF
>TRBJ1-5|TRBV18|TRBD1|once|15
TGTGCCAGCTCACCAGGGACAGCTAGCAATCAGCCCCAGCATTTT
CASSPGTASNQPQHF
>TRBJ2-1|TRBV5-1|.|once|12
TGCGCCAGCAGCTTGGATGTGGGGCCACGGTTCTTC
CASSLDVGPRFF
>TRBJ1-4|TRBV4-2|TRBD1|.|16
TGTGCCAGCAGCCAAGGGGAACAGGGGAGGAGTGAAAAACTGTTTTTT
CASSQGEQGRSEKLFF
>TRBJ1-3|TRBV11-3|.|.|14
TGTGCCAGCAGCTTAGAGCCAGTTGGAAACACCATATATTTT
CASSLEPVGNTIYF
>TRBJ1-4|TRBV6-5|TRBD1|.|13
TGTGCCAGCAAGAACAGGGGTAATGAAAAACTGTTTTTT
CASKNRGNEKLFF
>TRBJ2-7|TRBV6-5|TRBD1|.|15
TGTGCCAGCAGTTGGACCGGGACAGGGGGGGGCGAGCAGTACTTC
CASSWTGTGGGEQYF
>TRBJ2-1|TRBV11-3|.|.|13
TGTGCCAGCAGCTTTGACATTCACAATGAGCAGTTCTTC
CASSFDIHNEQFF
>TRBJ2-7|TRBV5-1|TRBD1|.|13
TGCGCCAGCAGCTTTGGACAGGGCCTCGAGCAGTACTTC
CASSFGQGLEQYF
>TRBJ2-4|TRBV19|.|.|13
TGTGCCAGTAGATCCAGGGGATCGGACATTCAGTACTTC
CASRSRGSDIQYF
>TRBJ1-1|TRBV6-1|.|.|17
TGTGCCAGCAGTGAAGCCTGGCAGGGAATTAGTAGTACTGAAGCTTTCTTT
CASSEAWQGISSTEAFF
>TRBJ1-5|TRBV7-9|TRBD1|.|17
TGTGCCAGCAGCCTCTCGACCGGGACAGGGGGAAATCAGCCCCAGCATTTT
CASSLSTGTGGNQPQHF
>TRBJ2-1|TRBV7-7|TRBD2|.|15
TGTGCCAGCAGCCCAGGACTAGCGCGCAACAATGAGCAGTTCTTC
CASSPGLARNNEQFF